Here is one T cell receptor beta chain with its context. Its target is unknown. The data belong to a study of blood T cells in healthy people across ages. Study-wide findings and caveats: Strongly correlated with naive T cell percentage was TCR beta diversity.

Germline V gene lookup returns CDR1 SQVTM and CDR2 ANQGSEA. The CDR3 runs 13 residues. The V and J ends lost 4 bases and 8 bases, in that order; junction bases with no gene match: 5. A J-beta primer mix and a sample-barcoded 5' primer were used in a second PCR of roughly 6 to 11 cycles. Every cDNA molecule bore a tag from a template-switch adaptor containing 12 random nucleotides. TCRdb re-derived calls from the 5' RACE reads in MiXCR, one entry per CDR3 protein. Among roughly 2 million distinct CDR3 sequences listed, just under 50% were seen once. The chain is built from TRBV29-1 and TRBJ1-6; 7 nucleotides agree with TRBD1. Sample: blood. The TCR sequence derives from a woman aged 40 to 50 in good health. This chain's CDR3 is CSVADRIYSPLHF. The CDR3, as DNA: TGCAGCGTTGCGGACAGGATTTATTCACCCCTCCACTTT.